Each of the 5 T cell receptor beta chains below was sequenced from the same sample in a study of blood T cell repertoires in COVID-19. Sequencing was performed with immunoSEQ multiplex PCR; in TCRdb, only in-frame clones are kept and a portion is missing. The table includes tens of thousands of clones, around 75% detected once. The sample comprised peripheral blood. These receptor sequences come from a woman in her 50s with acute or convalescent COVID-19.

The chain links TRBV28 to TRBJ1-5; D gene unclear. The CDR3 loop spans 13 amino acids. V was pared by 6 bases and J by 6 bases, with 12 bases between. CDR1 is MDHEN and CDR2 is SYDVKM in the germline V gene. CDR3: CASRFSGSQPQHF. As DNA, the CDR3 is TGTGCCAGCAGGTTCTCTGGCAGTCAGCCCCAGCATTTT.

This chain links TRBV6-6 with TRBJ2-7; 8 bases line up with TRBD1. Losses at the gene ends were 4 bases for V and 6 bases for J; bases not matched to a gene: 11. CDR3 length equals 15 residues. CDR1 MNHNY and CDR2 SVGAGI come from the germline V gene (reference sequence). Written as DNA, the CDR3 is TGTGCCAGCAGTTCACAATTCGGACAGGGTGGCGAGCAGTACTTC. It yields the protein CASSSQFGQGGEQYF.

CDR3 residues: CASSQDTVLSSLLYEQYF. CDR3 coding DNA: TGCGCCAGCAGCCAAGATACCGTCCTATCGTCGCTACTCTACGAGCAGTACTTC. The V call is TRBV4-3, the J call TRBJ2-7; D is undetermined. Trimming removed 0 bases from V and 3 bases from J, with 21 bases in between. Germline CDR1 reads LGHNA; CDR2 reads YSLEER. The CDR3 runs to 18 residues.

This sequence joins TRBV5-6 and TRBJ1-1, with D possibly matching TRBD1 (6 bases). This CDR3 contains 14 residues. CDR1 is SGHDT, CDR2 YYEEEE, per germline. Trimming left V 4 bases short and J 1 base short, with 11 bases between. For the CDR3, the DNA is TGTGCCAGCAGCCTCCCGGACAGGAACACTGAAGCTTTCTTT. Translating gives CASSLPDRNTEAFF. The entire variable domain, with the rest obtained from reference TRBV5-6 and TRBJ1-1, is as follows: DAGVTQSPTHLIKTRGQQVTLRCSPKSGHDTVSWYQQALGQGPQFIFQYYEEEERQRGNFPDRFSGHQFPNYSSELNVNALLLGDSALYLCASSLPDRNTEAFFGQGTRLTVV.

The gene calls are TRBV6-5 and TRBJ2-7, with a weak D call TRBD1 (5 bases). V gave up 2 bases and J gave up 4 bases, with 12 bases separating them. The CDR3 extends over 14 amino acids. Germline lookup yields CDR1 MNHEY and CDR2 SVGAGI. The CDR3, as DNA: TGTGCCAGCAGTTACAGGCAGGGATGGTACGAGCAGTACTTC. This gives the protein CASSYRQGWYEQYF.